The source of this TCR beta chain is a study of regulatory T cells in long-lasting Graves disease. Time point here: newly diagnosed GD, antithyroid drugs for less than 3 months. Following extraction of RNA from PBMCs, that RNA was used to make the TCR library. Arm-PCR of CDR3 regions and iRepertoire HTBI primers were used to build TCR beta libraries. TCRdb recomputed calls from the multiplex PCR reads with MiXCR, one row per CDR3 protein. This sample yields a few hundred thousand distinct CDR3 sequences, of which 12% are seen a single time; around 18% belongs to the top ten. The CDR3 sequence is 16 residues long. The germline CDR1 and CDR2 sequences are SGHKS and YYEKEE (reference sequence). V lost 3 bases to trimming and J lost 8 bases, with 20 bases between them. Separately, the same data were catalogued under a study of T cells in Graves' hyperthyroidism and ophthalmopathy. That source reports: Researchers ran a first-round RT-PCR on the TCR CDR3 using the HTBI primer set.

The input for sequencing was peripheral blood mononuclear cells (PBMCs), taken at new diagnosis, from a patient treated with antithyroid drugs. This receptor was taken from a young woman with Graves disease. V is TRBV5-5 and J is TRBJ1-4; the D gene is possibly TRBD1 (5 bases). For the CDR3, the DNA is TGTGCCAGCAGCTATGATCCGGGACGGTCTCCAGAAAAACTGTTTTTT. Translation: CASSYDPGRSPEKLFF.